Presented here are 5 T cell receptor beta chains from one specimen sequenced in a study of T cells in Graves' hyperthyroidism and ophthalmopathy. Amplification yielded TCR beta CDR3 regions, with RNA transcripts as the source. A set of HTBI primers served as the primers for a first-round RT-PCR of the TCR CDR3. TCRdb re-called the multiplex PCR reads with MiXCR, one entry per CDR3 protein. Of about 110,000 distinct CDR3 sequences listed, approximately 15% were seen once; the top ten hold 40% to 50%. The specimen sequenced was blood. The receptors come from a woman aged 45-59 years with Graves' hyperthyroidism.

For this clonotype: One junction end does not reproduce the germline sequence, and a read error may be involved. The chain is built from TRBV9 and TRBJ2-1, with D tentatively TRBD1 or TRBD2 (5 bases each). The length of the CDR3 is 10 residues. Germline lookup yields CDR1 SGDLS and CDR2 YYNGEE. CDR3: CASSARWGIF. CDR3 bases: TGTGCCAGCAGCGCGAGATGGGGGATCTTC.

The sample holds many counts of this clonotype. The gene calls are TRBV20-1 and TRBJ2-2; D is uncertain. Per germline, CDR1 DFQATT and CDR2 SNEGSKA (reference sequence). The CDR3 consists of 16 residues. Trimming left V 0 bases short and J 0 bases short, with 11 bases between. CDR3 sequence (DNA): TGCAGTGCTAGAGATCGTGGGCGGACGAACACCGGGGAGCTGTTTTTT. Protein: CSARDRGRTNTGELFF.

This clonotype showed up many times. This chain uses TRBV6-5 with TRBJ1-6; D is undetermined. CDR1 MNHEY and CDR2 SVGAGI come from the germline V gene. This CDR3 has 13 amino acids. Trimming cost V 0 bases and J 12 bases, with 9 bases left between them. This CDR3 reads CASSYSPIGPLHF. Here the CDR3 DNA reads TGTGCCAGCAGTTACTCTCCCATAGGACCCCTCCACTTT.

This clonotype appeared many times. The chain has TRBV12-3 or TRBV12-4 and TRBJ1-5; 9 positions agree with TRBD1. With 4 bases clipped from V and 10 bases from J, the junction kept 14 bases outside the gene matches. The CDR3 has 16 residues. The CDR3 DNA is TGTGCCAGCAGTTCAGGGACAGGGCCGGGGAGAAGACCCCAGCATTTT. The encoded protein is CASSSGTGPGRRPQHF.

This chain connects TRBV20-1 to TRBJ2-5, with 11 bases identical to TRBD2. The CDR3 extends over 13 amino acids. The ends lost 6 bases at V and 7 bases at J; junction bases unmatched: 7. Germline CDR1 is DFQATT and CDR2 is SNEGSKA (reference sequence). CDR3 DNA: TGCAGTGCGTTTACTAGCGGGAGCGGGACCCAGTACTTC. Its protein is CSAFTSGSGTQYF.